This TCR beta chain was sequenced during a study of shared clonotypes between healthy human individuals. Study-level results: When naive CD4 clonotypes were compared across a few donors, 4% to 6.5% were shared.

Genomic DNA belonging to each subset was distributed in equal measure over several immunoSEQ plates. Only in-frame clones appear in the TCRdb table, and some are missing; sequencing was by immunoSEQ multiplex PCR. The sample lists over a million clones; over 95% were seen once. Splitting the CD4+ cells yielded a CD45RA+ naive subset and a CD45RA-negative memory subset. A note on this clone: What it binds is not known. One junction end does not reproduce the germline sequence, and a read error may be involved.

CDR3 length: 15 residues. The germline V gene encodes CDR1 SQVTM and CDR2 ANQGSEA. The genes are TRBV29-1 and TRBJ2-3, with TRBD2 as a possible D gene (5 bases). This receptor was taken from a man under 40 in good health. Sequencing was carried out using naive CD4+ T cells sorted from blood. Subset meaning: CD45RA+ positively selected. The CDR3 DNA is TGCAGCGTGGAAGTGGACTGGTCCAGCACAGATACGCAGTATTTT. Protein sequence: CSVEVDWSSTDTQYF.